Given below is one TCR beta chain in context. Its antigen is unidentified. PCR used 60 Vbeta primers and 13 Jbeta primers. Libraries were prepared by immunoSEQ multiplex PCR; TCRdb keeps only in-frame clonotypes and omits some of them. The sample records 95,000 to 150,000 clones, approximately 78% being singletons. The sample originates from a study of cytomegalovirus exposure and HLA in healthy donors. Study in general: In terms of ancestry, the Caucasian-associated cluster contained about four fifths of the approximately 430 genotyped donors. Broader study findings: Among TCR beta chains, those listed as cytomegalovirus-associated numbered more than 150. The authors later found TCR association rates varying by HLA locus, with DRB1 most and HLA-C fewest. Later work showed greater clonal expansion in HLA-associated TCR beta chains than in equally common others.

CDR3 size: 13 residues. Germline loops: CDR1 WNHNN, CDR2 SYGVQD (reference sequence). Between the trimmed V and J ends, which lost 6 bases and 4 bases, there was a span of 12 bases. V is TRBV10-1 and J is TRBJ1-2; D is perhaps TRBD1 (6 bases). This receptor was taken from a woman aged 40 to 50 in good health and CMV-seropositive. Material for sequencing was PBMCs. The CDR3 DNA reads TGCGCCAGCAGACTACAGGGATTCTATGGCTACACCTTC. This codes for CASRLQGFYGYTF.